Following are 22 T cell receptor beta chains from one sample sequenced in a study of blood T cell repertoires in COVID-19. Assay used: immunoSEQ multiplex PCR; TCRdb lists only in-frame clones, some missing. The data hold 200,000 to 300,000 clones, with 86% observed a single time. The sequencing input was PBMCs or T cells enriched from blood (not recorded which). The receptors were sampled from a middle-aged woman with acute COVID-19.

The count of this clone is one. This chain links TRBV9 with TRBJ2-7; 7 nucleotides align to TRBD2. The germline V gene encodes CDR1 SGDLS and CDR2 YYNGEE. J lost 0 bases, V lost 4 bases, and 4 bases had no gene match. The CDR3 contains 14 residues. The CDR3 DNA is TGTGCCAGCAGCCCAAGGACTAGCTCCTACGAGCAGTACTTC. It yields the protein CASSPRTSSYEQYF.

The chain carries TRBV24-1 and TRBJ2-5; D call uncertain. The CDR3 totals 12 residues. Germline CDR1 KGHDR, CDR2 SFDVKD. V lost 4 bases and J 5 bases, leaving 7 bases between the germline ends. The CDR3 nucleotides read TGTGCCACCAGTGACGTTGCGGAGACCCAGTACTTC. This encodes CATSDVAETQYF.

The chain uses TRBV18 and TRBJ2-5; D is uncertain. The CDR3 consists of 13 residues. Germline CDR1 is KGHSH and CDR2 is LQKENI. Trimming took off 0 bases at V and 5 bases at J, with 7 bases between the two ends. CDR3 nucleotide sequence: TGTGCCAGCTCACCACCCCTCGTTGAGACCCAGTACTTC. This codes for CASSPPLVETQYF. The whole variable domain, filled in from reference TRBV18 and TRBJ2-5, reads NAGVMQNPRHLVRRRGQEARLRCSPMKGHSHVYWYRQLPEEGLKFMVYLQKENIIDESGMPKERFSAEFPKEGPSILRIQQVVRGDSAAYFCASSPPLVETQYFGPGTRLLVL.

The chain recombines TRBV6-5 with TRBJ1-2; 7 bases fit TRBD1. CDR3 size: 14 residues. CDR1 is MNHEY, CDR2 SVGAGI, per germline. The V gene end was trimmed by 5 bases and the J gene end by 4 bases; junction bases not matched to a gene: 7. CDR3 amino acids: CASSPGQEVYGYTF. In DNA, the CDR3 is TGTGCCAGCAGTCCCGGACAGGAAGTCTATGGCTACACCTTC.

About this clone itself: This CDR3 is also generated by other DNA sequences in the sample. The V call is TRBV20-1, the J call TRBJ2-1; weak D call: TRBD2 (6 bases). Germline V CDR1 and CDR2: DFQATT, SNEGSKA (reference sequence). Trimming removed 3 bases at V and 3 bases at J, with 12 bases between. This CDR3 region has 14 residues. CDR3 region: CSASRSGVYNEQFF. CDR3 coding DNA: TGCAGTGCTAGTCGGTCGGGAGTCTACAATGAGCAGTTCTTC.

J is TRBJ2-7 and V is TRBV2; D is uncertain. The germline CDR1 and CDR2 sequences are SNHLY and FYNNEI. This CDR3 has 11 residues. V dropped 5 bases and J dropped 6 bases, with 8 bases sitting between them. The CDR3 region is CASSQVGEQYF. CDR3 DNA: TGTGCCAGCAGTCAGGTCGGCGAGCAGTACTTC.

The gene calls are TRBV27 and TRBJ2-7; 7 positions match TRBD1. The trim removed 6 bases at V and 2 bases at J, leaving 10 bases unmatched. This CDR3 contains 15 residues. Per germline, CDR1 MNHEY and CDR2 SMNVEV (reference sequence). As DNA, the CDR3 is TGTGCCAGCAGCCGTTATCGGGACAGCACCTACGAGCAGTACTTC. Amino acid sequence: CASSRYRDSTYEQYF.

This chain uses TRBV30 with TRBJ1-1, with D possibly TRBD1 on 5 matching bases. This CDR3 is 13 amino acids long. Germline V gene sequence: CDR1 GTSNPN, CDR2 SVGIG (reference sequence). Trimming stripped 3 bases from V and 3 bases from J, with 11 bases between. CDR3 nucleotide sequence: TGTGCCTGGAGAGGCCAGGGTTACACTGAAGCTTTCTTT. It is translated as CAWRGQGYTEAFF.

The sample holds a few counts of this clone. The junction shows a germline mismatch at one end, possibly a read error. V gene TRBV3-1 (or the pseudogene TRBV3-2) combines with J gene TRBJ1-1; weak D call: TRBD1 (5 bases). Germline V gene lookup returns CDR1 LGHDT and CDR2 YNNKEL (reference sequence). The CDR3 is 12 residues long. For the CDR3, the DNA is TGTGCCAGCAGCCAAGGTGAAGGGGTAATGCTCTTT. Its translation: CASSQGEGVMLF.

CDR3 sequence (DNA): TGTGCCAGCAGCGTAGGTTTACAGGGGGGCTACGAGCAGTACTTC. Translating it yields CASSVGLQGGYEQYF. The J gene is TRBJ2-7, the V gene TRBV9; 8 positions agree with TRBD1. Germline-derived CDR1 and CDR2 are SGDLS and YYNGEE. The CDR3 is 15 residues long. Trimming took 0 bases from V and 3 from J; bases not matched to a gene: 5.

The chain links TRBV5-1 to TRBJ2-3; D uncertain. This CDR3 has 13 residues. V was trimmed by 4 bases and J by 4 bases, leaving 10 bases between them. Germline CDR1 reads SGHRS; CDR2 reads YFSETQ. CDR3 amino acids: CASSTSPADTQYF. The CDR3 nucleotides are TGCGCCAGCAGCACTTCACCCGCAGATACGCAGTATTTT.

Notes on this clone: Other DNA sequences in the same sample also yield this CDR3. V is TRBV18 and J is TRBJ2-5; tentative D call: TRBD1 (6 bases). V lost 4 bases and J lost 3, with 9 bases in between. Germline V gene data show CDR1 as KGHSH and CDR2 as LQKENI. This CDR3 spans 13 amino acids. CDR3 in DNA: TGTGCCAGCTCACTAGGGGGAAAAGAGACCCAGTACTTC. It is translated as CASSLGGKETQYF.

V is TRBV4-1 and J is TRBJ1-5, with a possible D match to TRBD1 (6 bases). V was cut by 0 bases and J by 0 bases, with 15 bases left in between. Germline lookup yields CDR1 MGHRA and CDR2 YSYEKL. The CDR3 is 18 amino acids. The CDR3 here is CASSQDSHRAYSNQPQHF. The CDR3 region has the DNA TGCGCCAGCAGCCAAGATTCGCACAGGGCCTATAGCAATCAGCCCCAGCATTTT.

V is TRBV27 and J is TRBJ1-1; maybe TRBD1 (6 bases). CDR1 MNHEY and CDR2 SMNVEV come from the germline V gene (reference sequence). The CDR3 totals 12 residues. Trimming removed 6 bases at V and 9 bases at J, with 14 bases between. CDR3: CASSRSGTKAFF. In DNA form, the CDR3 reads TGTGCCAGCAGCCGCTCCGGGACAAAAGCTTTCTTT.

The CDR3 is CASSSVAAGGDTQYF. In nucleotides, the CDR3 is TGTGCCAGCAGCTCAGTGGCAGCGGGAGGAGATACGCAGTATTTT. The gene calls are TRBV4-2 and TRBJ2-3, with 9 bases fitting TRBD2. Trimming cost V 5 bases and J 5 bases; bases outside gene matches: 8. Germline V gene lookup returns CDR1 LGHNA and CDR2 YNFKEQ. The CDR3 is made up of 15 amino acids.

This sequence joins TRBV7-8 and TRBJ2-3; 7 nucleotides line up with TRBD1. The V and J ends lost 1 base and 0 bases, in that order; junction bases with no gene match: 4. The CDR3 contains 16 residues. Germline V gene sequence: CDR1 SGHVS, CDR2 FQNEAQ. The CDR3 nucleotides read TGTGCCAGCAGCTTAGTGACAGGGAAGAGCACAGATACGCAGTATTTT. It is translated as CASSLVTGKSTDTQYF.

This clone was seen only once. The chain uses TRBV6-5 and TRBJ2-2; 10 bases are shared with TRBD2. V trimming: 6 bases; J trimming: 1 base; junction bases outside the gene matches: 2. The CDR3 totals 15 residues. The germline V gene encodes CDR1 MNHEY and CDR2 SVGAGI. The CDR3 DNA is TGTGCCAGCAGACCTAGCGGGGGGAACACCGGGGAGCTGTTTTTT. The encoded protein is CASRPSGGNTGELFF.

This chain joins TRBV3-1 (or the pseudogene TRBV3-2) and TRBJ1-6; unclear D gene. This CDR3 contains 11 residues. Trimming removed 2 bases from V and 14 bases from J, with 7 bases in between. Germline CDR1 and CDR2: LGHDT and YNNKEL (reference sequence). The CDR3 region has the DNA TGTGCCAGCAGCCAATCCGGTTCCCTCCACTTT. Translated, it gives CASSQSGSLHF.

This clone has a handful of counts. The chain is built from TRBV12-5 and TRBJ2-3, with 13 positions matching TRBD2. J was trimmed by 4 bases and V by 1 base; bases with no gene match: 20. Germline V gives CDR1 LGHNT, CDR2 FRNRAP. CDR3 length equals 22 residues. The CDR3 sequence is CASGLGSTSPGLAGQNPDTQYF. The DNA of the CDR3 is TGTGCTAGTGGTTTGGGGAGTACGTCCCCGGGACTAGCGGGACAGAATCCAGATACGCAGTATTTT.

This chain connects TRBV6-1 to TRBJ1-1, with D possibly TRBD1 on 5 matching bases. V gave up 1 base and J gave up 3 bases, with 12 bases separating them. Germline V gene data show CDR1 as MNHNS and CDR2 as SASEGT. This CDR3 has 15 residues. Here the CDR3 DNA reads TGTGCCAGCAGTGAAGAGACAGTGAGATACACTGAAGCTTTCTTT. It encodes CASSEETVRYTEAFF.

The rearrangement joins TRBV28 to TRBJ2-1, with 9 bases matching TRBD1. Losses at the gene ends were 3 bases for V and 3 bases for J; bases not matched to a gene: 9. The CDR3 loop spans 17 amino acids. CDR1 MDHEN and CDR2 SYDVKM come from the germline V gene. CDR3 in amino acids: CASSFPGDRANYNEQFF. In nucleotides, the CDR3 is TGTGCCAGCAGTTTCCCCGGGGACAGGGCAAACTACAATGAGCAGTTCTTC.

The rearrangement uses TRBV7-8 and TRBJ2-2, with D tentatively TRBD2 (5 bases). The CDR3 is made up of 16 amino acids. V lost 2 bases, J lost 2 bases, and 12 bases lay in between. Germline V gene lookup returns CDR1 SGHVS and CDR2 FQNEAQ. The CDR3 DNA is TGTGCCAGCAGCTTAAACGGGGTCCGTAACACCGGGGAGCTGTTTTTT. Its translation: CASSLNGVRNTGELFF.